The 5 T cell receptor beta chains below all came from one sample that was sequenced in a study of blood T cell repertoires in COVID-19 (TCRdb year 2020). Libraries were prepared through the immunoSEQ multiplex PCR assay. TCRdb limited this immuneACCESS table to in-frame rearrangements with V and J called. A share of clones is missing; checked studies link under half to unresolved V genes, and the rest is unexplained. Here the sample has about 70,000 clones; roughly 77% occur a single time. The leading ten clones occupy approximately 0.8% of the sample. The sequenced sample was peripheral blood. The receptors were gathered from an older woman with acute or convalescent COVID-19.

The J gene is TRBJ1-4, the V gene TRBV10-3; TRBD1 matches 8 bases. V dropped 3 bases and J dropped 7; count of bases not matched to a gene: 4. Germline V gene sequence: CDR1 ENHRY, CDR2 SYGVKD. The CDR3 totals 14 residues. The CDR3 region is CAISEADRGEKLFF. CDR3 nucleotides: TGTGCCATCAGTGAAGCCGACAGGGGTGAAAAACTGTTTTTT.

The rearrangement joins TRBV6-4 to TRBJ2-3; 8 bases map to TRBD2. Trimming removed 6 bases from V and 2 bases from J; junction bases left unmatched: 4. Germline CDR1 MRHNA, CDR2 SNTAGT. This CDR3 region has 14 residues. CDR3 residues: CASRREAITDTQYF. The DNA for the CDR3 is TGTGCCAGCAGGCGGGAGGCAATCACAGATACGCAGTATTTT.

J is TRBJ2-5 and V is TRBV28; 8 bases match TRBD2. Trimming cost V 7 bases and J 11 bases; bases outside gene matches: 18. Looked up from germline, CDR1 is MDHEN and CDR2 is SYDVKM. There are 15 residues in the CDR3. The CDR3 spells CASTPPSGRTREQYF. In nucleotides, the CDR3 is TGTGCCAGCACTCCCCCAAGCGGGAGAACTCGTGAGCAGTACTTC. The whole variable domain, remainder taken from reference TRBV28 and TRBJ2-5, is DVKVTQSSRYLVKRTGEKVFLECVQDMDHENMFWYRQDPGLGLRLIYFSYDVKMKEKGDIPEGYSVSREKKERFSLILESASTNQTSMYLCASTPPSGRTREQYFGPGTRLLVL.

J is TRBJ2-1 and V is TRBV24-1; TRBD2 aligns across 9 bases. J gave up 2 bases and V 8 bases, and 3 bases lay outside the gene matches. The CDR3 runs 14 residues. Germline V gives CDR1 KGHDR, CDR2 SFDVKD. The CDR3, as DNA: TGTGCCACCATGGGCGGGAGGGCCTACAATGAGCAGTTCTTC. It is translated as CATMGGRAYNEQFF.

This chain links TRBV2 with TRBJ2-1; maybe TRBD1 (5 bases). The germline CDR1 and CDR2 sequences are SNHLY and FYNNEI. The germline V and J ends were trimmed by 3 bases and 6 bases, with 12 bases remaining between them. The CDR3 extends over 14 amino acids. DNA for the CDR3: TGTGCCAGCAGTGATCTCCGGCAGGGCAATGAGCAGTTCTTC. Protein: CASSDLRQGNEQFF.